This is a list of T cell receptor beta chains from one sample in a study of blood T cell repertoires in COVID-19. Sequenced by immunoSEQ multiplex PCR; TCRdb stores in-frame clones only, minus some. Of 50,000 to 60,000 clones in the sample, roughly nine tenths were seen once. Sequenced input: peripheral blood. Receptor source: a man aged 60 to 75 with acute or convalescent COVID-19. CDR3s include the opening cysteine and the closing phenylalanine or tryptophan. D genes are given only for firm matches.

V: TRBV6-5; length: 11; D: NA; J: TRBJ1-1; CDR3: CASKTRVRAFF; DNA: TGTGCCAGTAAAACTAGGGTGAGAGCTTTCTTT
V: TRBV5-1; length: 14; D: NA; J: TRBJ1-1; CDR3: CASRAGTTNTEAFF; DNA: TGCGCCAGCAGGGCCGGGACAACGAACACTGAAGCTTTCTTT
V: TRBV19; length: 16; D: NA; J: TRBJ1-2; CDR3: CASTTQLGGTNYGYTF; DNA: TGTGCCAGTACCACTCAACTGGGGGGGACCAACTATGGCTACACCTTC
V: TRBV6-6; length: 14; D: NA; J: TRBJ2-7; CDR3: CASTRGTGPYEQYF; DNA: TGTGCCAGCACCCGTGGAACAGGGCCCTACGAGCAGTACTTC
V: TRBV7-3; length: 15; D: NA; J: TRBJ2-1; CDR3: CASSEISRPANEQFF; DNA: TGTGCCAGCAGCGAAATCAGCAGGCCCGCCAATGAGCAGTTCTTC
V: TRBV2; length: 15; D: NA; J: TRBJ1-2; CDR3: CASSQTLTGAVGYTF; DNA: TGTGCCAGCAGTCAGACCCTGACAGGTGCCGTTGGCTACACCTTC
V: TRBV6-2/TRBV6-3; length: 14; D: TRBD1; J: TRBJ1-5; CDR3: CASSGYRGNQPQHF; DNA: TGTGCCAGCAGTGGCTACAGGGGGAATCAGCCCCAGCATTTT
V: TRBV5-1; length: 15; D: NA; J: TRBJ1-4; CDR3: CASSLDKPTNEKLFF; DNA: TGCGCCAGCAGCCTCGACAAACCAACTAATGAAAAACTGTTTTTT
V: TRBV6-1; length: 12; D: NA; J: TRBJ2-5; CDR3: CASSDPLRAQYF; DNA: TGTGCCAGCAGTGACCCACTACGGGCCCAGTACTTC
V: TRBV5-1; length: 14; D: TRBD2; J: TRBJ2-3; CDR3: CAGSGGDSTDTQYF; DNA: TGCGCCGGCTCCGGGGGGGATAGCACAGATACGCAGTATTTT
V: TRBV10-3; length: 15; D: TRBD1; J: TRBJ1-2; CDR3: CAIRITGGSVDGYTF; DNA: TGTGCCATCAGGATTACAGGGGGCTCGGTGGATGGCTACACCTTC
V: TRBV7-8; length: 15; D: NA; J: TRBJ2-6; CDR3: CASSSVSTGANVLTF; DNA: TGTGCCAGCAGCTCGGTATCAACTGGGGCCAACGTCCTGACTTTC
V: TRBV15; length: 15; D: NA; J: TRBJ2-1; CDR3: CATSIDRRTGYEQFF; DNA: TGTGCCACCAGCATCGATAGGAGAACAGGGTACGAGCAGTTCTTC
V: TRBV4-2; length: 15; D: TRBD1; J: TRBJ1-1; CDR3: CASSLETGENTEAFF; DNA: TGTGCCAGCAGCCTTGAGACAGGGGAGAACACTGAAGCTTTCTTT
V: TRBV20-1; length: 13; D: TRBD2; J: TRBJ2-7; CDR3: CSASKAGGYEQYF; DNA: TGCAGTGCTAGTAAAGCGGGGGGCTACGAGCAGTACTTC
V: TRBV18; length: 15; D: TRBD1; J: TRBJ1-2; CDR3: CASSGQGGGGYGYTF; DNA: TGTGCCAGCTCAGGGCAAGGAGGGGGCGGCTATGGCTACACCTTC
V: TRBV4-1; length: 14; D: TRBD1; J: TRBJ1-1; CDR3: CASSPRTGWTEAFF; DNA: TGCGCCAGCAGCCCGAGGACAGGGTGGACTGAAGCTTTCTTT